Described below is a single T cell receptor beta chain sequence and its context. Its matching antigen is unknown. Produced via immunoSEQ multiplex PCR; TCRdb's table is partial and in-frame only. This sample carries approximately 54,000 clones, roughly 80% of them seen once, and the ten largest clones take roughly 2.2%. The data were obtained in a study of vaccination effects on CD4 cells after COVID-19. From germline, CDR1 is LNHDA and CDR2 SQIVND (reference sequence). Between the trimmed V and J ends, which lost 6 bases and 4 bases, there was a span of 6 bases. CDR3 length: 11 residues. Peptide-pool stimulation followed by sequencing identified expanded antigen-specific CD4+ clonotypes in the ViraFEST assay. Cultured cells yielded isolated CD4+ T cells after approximately nine days. Testing of the vaccine recipients showed negative nucleocapsid antibodies and no prior SARS-CoV-2 infection.

The material was CD4+ T cells from PBMCs cultured with HCoV-229E spike peptides, obtained before COVID-19 vaccination. The sequence derives from a human donor who received a COVID-19 vaccine. This chain links TRBV19 with TRBJ2-5; a weak D match, TRBD1 (5 bases). CDR3 nucleotides: TGTGCCAGTAGCCAGGGAGAGACCCAGTACTTC. Its protein product is CASSQGETQYF.